The clone carrying this T cell receptor (beta chain) turned up a few times. The sample originates from a study of T-cell reconstitution after alpha-beta-depleted transplantation in children. During its preparation, the TCRbeta library received unique molecular identifiers. MiXCR, applied by TCRdb to the PCR reads, yields one record per CDR3 protein. This table holds some 250,000 distinct CDR3 sequences, about 12% found once. This CDR3 is 15 amino acids long. Germline trimming cut 4 bases from V and 8 bases from J; bases unmatched to any gene: 9. CDR1 is SGHDT and CDR2 is YYEEEE in the germline V gene.

The V and J genes are TRBV5-6 and TRBJ2-1; TRBD2 aligns across 10 bases. This clonotype was sampled from a human donor who donated a stem cell graft to a child with acute lymphoblastic leukemia. The sequencing used PBMCs from the stem cell graft donor, collected from the stem cell graft. The CDR3 nucleotides read TGTGCCAGCAGCGGCGTAGCGGGGGGCTCCGATGAGCAGTTCTTC. Translated: CASSGVAGGSDEQFF.